This TCR beta chain was profiled in a study of blood T cell repertoires in COVID-19 (dated by TCRdb to about 2020). Regarding the research as a whole: Samples from collaborators originated in the United States, Italy and Spain and spanned both the acute and convalescent phases of COVID-19. The prospective study material was composed of cDNA or gDNA derived from T cells, B-cell-depleted T cells, or PBMCs. Subjects who had been exposed to COVID-19, were actively infected with it, or had recovered from it provided the deeply sampled blood TCRbeta repertoires that made up the dataset. The repertoires were made available in a free public database intended to serve as a resource for research on the immune response to SARS-CoV-2. Samples were obtained from the ongoing ImmuneRACE study (first 160 participants) and from about 1,300 subjects provided by 6 global collaborators. The sample metadata nearly always contained a de-identified subject ID, COVID-19 status, age in years and sex. Where HLA class I and class II types were available, the types were taken from metadata supplied by the sample provider, not from assay-based typing.

Each collaborating institution followed its own protocols to collect whole blood in K2EDTA tubes. Collaborator samples were shipped for TCRbeta analysis as frozen whole blood, isolated PBMCs, or DNA extracted from either sample type. Germline trimming amounts to 6 bases on V and 4 bases on J, with 5 as the count of junction bases outside the gene matches. The CDR3 runs 15 amino acids, cysteine and phenylalanine included. CDR3 DNA only is kept here, 45 bases in frame from base 1. Sequences MRHNA (CDR1) and SNTAGT (CDR2) are obtained from the germline V gene. Overall study results and their limits: How much clinical and demographic metadata was included differed by source and by participant, and the metadata was provided uncurated.

The immunoSEQ Assay, a bias-controlled multiplex PCR, was used to amplify TCRbeta CDR3 regions from genomic DNA. On the authors' methods: Within the assay, amplification of reference gene primers was used to estimate how many nucleated cells each sample contained. To quantify the absolute abundance of each unique TCRbeta CDR3 rearrangement, sequence reads were collapsed and filtered. For each sample, productive Simpson clonality was calculated by taking the square root of Simpson's diversity index across productive rearrangements. TCRdb carries this immuneACCESS record with in-frame sequences only. Its versions omit some clonotypes, under half of them owing to an unresolved V gene in the studies checked, with the rest unexplained. Clone size and V and J calls were adopted from that table, with D and trimming inferred from the DNA. The sample table holds about 120,000 clones, of which around 76% were seen once. Around 5.5% of the sample comes from the top ten.

Points on this clone: It lacks a known antigen. Base qualities are not recorded, but no much larger clone differs from it by a single base.

The sample was peripheral blood. This receptor was identified in a man aged 60-69 years with acute or convalescent COVID-19. The sequence is built from TRBV6-4 and TRBJ2-1, and 11 junctional nucleotides match TRBD2. CDR3 loop: CASSSLAGDYNEQFF. DNA sequence: TGTGCCAGCAGCTCACTAGCGGGAGATTACAATGAGCAGTTCTTC.